This entry lists 32 T cell receptor beta chains sequenced from one sample in a study of blood T cell repertoires in COVID-19. TCRdb's table, derived via immunoSEQ multiplex PCR, lists solely in-frame clones and lacks some. The profile shows 20,000 to 30,000 clones, 94% of them singletons. The source material was peripheral blood. The receptor source for this set is a woman in her 50s with active COVID-19.

The rearrangement joins TRBV9 to TRBJ2-3, with 10 positions matching TRBD1. Per the germline V gene, CDR1 is SGDLS and CDR2 is YYNGEE. V lost 2 bases and J lost 2; bases outside the gene matches: 5. The CDR3 loop spans 16 amino acids. The CDR3 sequence is CASSVGTGETTDTQYF. The CDR3 DNA reads TGTGCCAGCAGCGTGGGGACAGGGGAAACCACAGATACGCAGTATTTT.

The V gene is TRBV9, the J gene TRBJ2-7; TRBD2 matches at 7 bases. The germline gives CDR1 SGDLS, CDR2 YYNGEE. This CDR3 spans 15 amino acids. Trimming took 3 bases from V and 0 from J; bases not matched to a gene: 6. The DNA of the CDR3 is TGTGCCAGCAGCGCCTCGGGACTATCCTCCTACGAGCAGTACTTC. This translates into CASSASGLSSYEQYF.

This chain joins TRBV10-3 and TRBJ2-5; D may be TRBD1 (7 bases). Germline V gene data show CDR1 as ENHRY and CDR2 as SYGVKD. Trimming removed 6 bases from V and 5 bases from J, with 13 bases in between. The CDR3 is made up of 13 amino acids. This CDR3 is CAISQTGRETQYF. The DNA of the CDR3 is TGTGCCATCAGCCAGACAGGGAGGGAGACCCAGTACTTC.

The V and J genes are TRBV7-9 and TRBJ2-5, with 7 nucleotides matching TRBD1. With 6 bases clipped from V and 4 bases from J, the junction kept 8 bases outside the gene matches. Per germline, CDR1 SEHNR and CDR2 FQNEAQ (reference sequence). The CDR3 is 14 residues long. The CDR3 loop reads CASSPGTVIETQYF. The CDR3 region has the DNA TGTGCCAGCAGTCCCGGGACAGTGATAGAGACCCAGTACTTC.

This clone was recorded once. The chain couples TRBV28 to TRBJ2-1; TRBD2 aligns across 9 bases. The CDR3 is made up of 15 amino acids. V trimming: 2 bases; J trimming: 5 bases; junction bases outside the gene matches: 4. Germline V lookup: CDR1 MDHEN, CDR2 SYDVKM. In nucleotides, the CDR3 is TGTGCCAGCAGTTTAGCGGGGGGGCCTAACAATGAGCAGTTCTTC. Residues: CASSLAGGPNNEQFF.

This chain links TRBV3-1 (or the pseudogene TRBV3-2) with TRBJ1-1; TRBD1 might be the D (6 bases). Trimming pared 4 bases from V and 1 base from J, leaving 13 bases between. CDR1 is LGHDT, CDR2 YNNKEL, per germline (reference sequence). The CDR3 sequence is 15 residues long. DNA of the CDR3: TGTGCCAGCAGCCCCCGGACAGCTAAGAACACTGAAGCTTTCTTT. Encoded protein: CASSPRTAKNTEAFF.

This rearrangement joins TRBV19 to TRBJ1-1; the match to TRBD1 covers 7 bases. V was pared by 7 bases and J by 0 bases, with 11 bases of the junction left unmatched. This CDR3 comprises 16 residues. Germline V gene sequence: CDR1 LNHDA, CDR2 SQIVND (reference sequence). Written as DNA, the CDR3 is TGTGCCAGTACCAAGGGACAGAAAATGATGAACACTGAAGCTTTCTTT. This sequence encodes CASTKGQKMMNTEAFF.

This CDR3 reads CASSRDRGEEAFF. CDR3 nucleotides: TGTGCCAGCTCCCGCGACAGGGGAGAAGAAGCTTTCTTT. The chain carries TRBV18 and TRBJ1-1; 8 bases match TRBD1. The V segment lost 6 bases and the J segment 8 bases; nucleotides outside the gene matches: 8. Germline-derived CDR1 and CDR2 are KGHSH and LQKENI. The CDR3 extends over 13 amino acids. Full variable domain (outside the CDR3, taken from reference TRBV18 and TRBJ1-1): NAGVMQNPRHLVRRRGQEARLRCSPMKGHSHVYWYRQLPEEGLKFMVYLQKENIIDESGMPKERFSAEFPKEGPSILRIQQVVRGDSAAYFCASSRDRGEEAFFGQGTRLTVV.

This chain uses TRBV9 with TRBJ2-1; TRBD2 matches 13 bases. The CDR3 runs 15 residues. Germline loops: CDR1 SGDLS, CDR2 YYNGEE. V was pared by 4 bases and J by 6 bases, with 4 bases of the junction left unmatched. In DNA, the CDR3 is TGTGCCAGCAGCTTAGGGACTAGCGGGGTCAATGAGCAGTTCTTC. This sequence encodes CASSLGTSGVNEQFF.

This chain joins TRBV4-1 and TRBJ1-6; D may be TRBD1 (6 bases). Trimming shortened V by 4 bases and J by 8 bases, and 15 bases separated the two germline ends. The germline gives CDR1 MGHRA, CDR2 YSYEKL. The CDR3 has 15 residues. The CDR3 here is CASSRLQGLDSPLHF. The CDR3 DNA sequence: TGCGCCAGCAGCCGCCTGCAGGGGTTGGATTCACCCCTCCACTTT.

This clone was recorded a few times. V and J are TRBV6-4 and TRBJ2-3, with D perhaps TRBD2 (6 bases). CDR3 length equals 14 residues. Germline-derived CDR1 and CDR2 are MRHNA and SNTAGT. V lost 5 bases and J lost 1, with 10 bases in between. The CDR3 DNA reads TGTGCCAGCAGTAGGGAGCGGGGCACAGATACGCAGTATTTT. Translated, it gives CASSRERGTDTQYF.

J is TRBJ2-6 and V is TRBV14; 12 nucleotides match TRBD2. The CDR3 covers 19 residues. Losses at the gene ends were 4 bases for V and 0 bases for J; bases not matched to a gene: 7. Germline values: CDR1 SGHDN, CDR2 FVKESK. The CDR3 region has the DNA TGTGCCAGCAGCCCCGGACTAGCGGGGACTTCCTCTGGGGCCAACGTCCTGACTTTC. Its translation: CASSPGLAGTSSGANVLTF. Variable domain in full (rest from reference TRBV14 and TRBJ2-6): EAGVTQFPSHSVIEKGQTVTLRCDPISGHDNLYWYRRVMGKEIKFLLHFVKESKQDESGMPNNRFLAERTGGTYSTLKVQPAELEDSGVYFCASSPGLAGTSSGANVLTFGAGSRLTVL.

CDR3: CSGLQTGSTYEQYV. CDR3 nucleotides: TGCAGCGGTCTCCAGACAGGTTCCACCTACGAGCAGTACGTC. The chain uses TRBV29-1 and TRBJ2-7; a weak D match, TRBD1 (6 bases). Trimming left V 7 bases short and J 2 bases short, with 18 bases between. This CDR3 region has 14 residues. Per the germline V gene, CDR1 is SQVTM and CDR2 is ANQGSEA.

The genes are TRBV3-1 (or the pseudogene TRBV3-2) and TRBJ2-1; 8 nucleotides line up with TRBD1. Germline V gene sequence: CDR1 LGHDT, CDR2 YNNKEL (reference sequence). The V segment lost 3 bases and the J segment 9 bases; nucleotides outside the gene matches: 10. This CDR3 has 15 amino acids. The chain's CDR3 is CASSHQAGGFVEQFF. In DNA form, the CDR3 reads TGTGCCAGCAGCCATCAGGCAGGGGGCTTTGTTGAGCAGTTCTTC.

In this sample, this clone turned up once. V usage is TRBV6-1 and J usage is TRBJ1-2; D remains unclear. Germline loops: CDR1 MNHNS, CDR2 SASEGT. CDR3 size: 12 residues. V was trimmed by 3 bases and J by 4 bases, leaving 6 bases between them. Here the CDR3 DNA reads TGTGCCAGCAGTGAGCGGTCCTATGGCTACACCTTC. Residues: CASSERSYGYTF.

V usage is TRBV19 and J usage is TRBJ1-5; possibly TRBD1 for D (6 bases). The germline gives CDR1 LNHDA, CDR2 SQIVND (reference sequence). The CDR3 contains 14 residues. V lost 10 bases and J 0 bases, leaving 13 bases between the germline ends. The CDR3 reads CAILQGFSNQPQHF. The CDR3 nucleotides are TGTGCCATACTACAGGGATTTAGCAATCAGCCCCAGCATTTT.

V is TRBV6-5 and J is TRBJ2-2, with D unclear. With 6 bases removed from V and 4 bases from J, the gap between germline ends came to 12 bases. The CDR3 runs to 14 residues. Germline loops: CDR1 MNHEY, CDR2 SVGAGI. CDR3 DNA sequence: TGTGCCAGCAGGGTAACAGACCTCACCGGGGAGCTGTTTTTT. Translated: CASRVTDLTGELFF.

The genes are TRBV6-6 and TRBJ2-7, with no clear D. Trimming took 2 bases from V and 5 from J, leaving 10 bases between them. Germline values: CDR1 MNHNY, CDR2 SVGAGI (reference sequence). CDR3 size: 13 residues. The DNA of the CDR3 is TGTGCCAGCAGTTACGAGTCGACAAACGAGCAGTACGTC. Translating gives CASSYESTNEQYV.

This rearrangement joins TRBV12-3 or TRBV12-4 to TRBJ1-1, with 8 bases fitting TRBD1. The CDR3 consists of 13 residues. Trimming cost V 7 bases and J 1 base; bases outside gene matches: 2. CDR3: CASKDRANTEAFF. CDR3 DNA sequence: TGTGCCAGCAAGGACAGGGCGAACACTGAAGCTTTCTTT.

This chain links TRBV14 with TRBJ2-6; D is possibly TRBD2 (6 bases). The CDR3 runs 17 residues. The V and J ends lost 3 bases and 0 bases respectively, with 12 bases between them. The germline gives CDR1 SGHDN, CDR2 FVKESK. The CDR3 here is CASSQAYGGSGANVLTF. The CDR3 region has the DNA TGTGCCAGCAGCCAGGCTTACGGGGGCTCTGGGGCCAACGTCCTGACTTTC.

This sequence joins TRBV12-3 or TRBV12-4 and TRBJ2-5; the match to TRBD1 covers 7 bases. This CDR3 spans 13 amino acids. The junction had 3 bases not matched to a gene; V was cut back by 3 bases and J by 5 bases. CDR3 residues: CASSLVGGETQYF. In DNA, the CDR3 is TGTGCCAGCAGTTTGGTAGGGGGCGAGACCCAGTACTTC.

This chain joins TRBV29-1 and TRBJ2-3; tentatively, D is TRBD1 (5 bases). Germline V CDR1 and CDR2: SQVTM, ANQGSEA. V lost 3 bases and J lost 4, with 5 bases in between. The CDR3 is made up of 11 amino acids. The CDR3 here is CSVEGPDTQYF. DNA of the CDR3: TGCAGCGTTGAGGGGCCAGATACGCAGTATTTT.

The chain carries TRBV7-3 and TRBJ2-3, with a weak D call TRBD2 (5 bases). The CDR3 spans 15 residues. The ends were cut back, 2 bases at V and 1 base at J, with 10 bases in the middle. Germline values: CDR1 SGHTA, CDR2 FQGTGA. CDR3 protein: CASSLRGLGTDTQYF. The CDR3 region has the DNA TGTGCCAGCAGCTTACGTGGACTTGGCACAGATACGCAGTATTTT.

V usage is TRBV19 and J usage is TRBJ1-6, with D uncertain. CDR1 and CDR2 (germline): LNHDA, SQIVND (reference sequence). The CDR3 spans 14 residues. Trimming stripped 8 bases from V and 5 bases from J, with 13 bases between. In DNA form, the CDR3 reads TGTGCCAGTGCCGCCCGGGGTAATAATTCACCCCTCCACTTT. Protein product: CASAARGNNSPLHF.

The chain recombines TRBV3-1 (or the pseudogene TRBV3-2) with TRBJ2-3, with 8 bases aligning to TRBD1. Unmatched junction bases numbered 5, after V lost 4 bases and J lost 2 bases. The CDR3 has 15 amino acids. Germline V CDR1 and CDR2: LGHDT, YNNKEL (reference sequence). DNA of the CDR3: TGTGCCAGCAGCCCTCGGACAGGGACCACAGATACGCAGTATTTT. Amino acid sequence: CASSPRTGTTDTQYF.

This chain uses TRBV18 with TRBJ1-2; no clear D. Germline loops: CDR1 KGHSH, CDR2 LQKENI. V lost 0 bases to trimming and J lost 4 bases, with 6 bases between them. The CDR3 spans 13 residues. This CDR3 is CASSPPSVYGYTF. CDR3 sequence (DNA): TGTGCCAGCTCACCACCATCGGTCTATGGCTACACCTTC.

The chain uses TRBV11-1 and TRBJ2-5; 7 bases align to TRBD1. This CDR3 is built from 15 residues. The ends lost 1 base at V and 5 bases at J; junction bases unmatched: 7. CDR1 is SGHAT and CDR2 is FQDESV in the germline V gene (reference sequence). CDR3: CASSLEAAGGETQYF. CDR3 sequence (DNA): TGTGCCAGCAGCTTAGAGGCGGCAGGGGGTGAGACCCAGTACTTC.

The V and J genes are TRBV6-4 and TRBJ1-4; D is possibly TRBD1 (6 bases). Trimming took off 6 bases at V and 5 bases at J, with 13 bases between the two ends. The V gene's germline CDR1 is MRHNA and CDR2 SNTAGT. The CDR3 spans 14 residues. CDR3 residues: CASRKTGTNEKLFF. CDR3 nucleotide sequence: TGTGCCAGCAGGAAGACAGGCACCAATGAAAAACTGTTTTTT.

The V call is TRBV28, the J call TRBJ1-5; weak D call: TRBD1 (6 bases). Deletions cut 9 bases from V and 6 bases from J, with 12 bases between. The germline CDR1 and CDR2 sequences are MDHEN and SYDVKM. The CDR3 loop spans 12 amino acids. The CDR3 coding sequence is TGTGCCAGTACCAGGGGTGGTCAGCCCCAGCATTTT. This gives the protein CASTRGGQPQHF. Full variable domain (rest looked up from reference TRBV28 and TRBJ1-5): DVKVTQSSRYLVKRTGEKVFLECVQDMDHENMFWYRQDPGLGLRLIYFSYDVKMKEKGDIPEGYSVSREKKERFSLILESASTNQTSMYLCASTRGGQPQHFGDGTRLSIL.

This clone was seen just once. The J gene is TRBJ1-4, the V gene TRBV5-4; D not resolved. V lost 4 bases, J lost 0 bases, and 10 bases lay in between. Looked up from germline, CDR1 is SGHNT and CDR2 is YYREEE (reference sequence). CDR3 length equals 15 residues. DNA for the CDR3: TGTGCCAGCAGCCAGGACGGGGCAACTAATGAAAAACTGTTTTTT. Protein: CASSQDGATNEKLFF.

J is TRBJ2-7 and V is TRBV5-1; 7 bases are shared with TRBD1. This CDR3 spans 14 amino acids. Germline values: CDR1 SGHRS, CDR2 YFSETQ. V dropped 0 bases and J dropped 3; count of bases not matched to a gene: 3. The CDR3 here is CASSLEDRLYEQYV. CDR3 DNA: TGCGCCAGCAGCTTGGAGGACAGGCTCTACGAGCAGTACGTC.

The rearrangement links TRBV14 to TRBJ2-5, with no clear D. Per the germline V gene, CDR1 is SGHDN and CDR2 is FVKESK. The CDR3 consists of 13 residues. V was cut by 0 bases and J by 5 bases, with 7 bases left in between. The CDR3 coding sequence is TGTGCCAGCAGCCAAGACAGGCCGGAGACCCAGTACTTC. Translation gives CASSQDRPETQYF.